A single sample gave rise to the 8 T cell receptor beta chains below, sequenced in a study of control samples from healthy donors and cancer patients. Produced via immunoSEQ multiplex PCR; TCRdb's table is partial and in-frame only. The table lists about 95,000 clones, about 82% of them singletons, with around 20% in the top ten. What was sequenced was blood. The receptors originated from a man in his thirties or forties in good health.

Notes on this clone: Other DNA sequences within the sample encode an identical CDR3. CDR3 region: CASSVNTLAADQETQYF. The DNA for the CDR3 is TGTGCCAGCAGCGTAAACACTCTGGCGGCGGACCAAGAGACCCAGTACTTC. V usage is TRBV13 and J usage is TRBJ2-5; D uncertain. This CDR3 is built from 17 residues. Germline V gene sequence: CDR1 PRHDT, CDR2 FYEKMQ (reference sequence). V lost 5 bases to trimming and J lost 0 bases, with 19 bases between them. Filled out from reference TRBV13 and TRBJ2-5, the complete variable domain reads AAGVIQSPRHLIKEKRETATLKCYPIPRHDTVYWYQQGPGQDPQFLISFYEKMQSDKGSIPDRFSAQQFSDYHSELNMSSLELGDSALYFCASSVNTLAADQETQYFGPGTRLLVL.

This chain uses TRBV9 with TRBJ1-5, with TRBD1 as a possible D gene (5 bases). V shed 4 bases and J shed 3 bases, with 14 bases lying between them. Germline CDR1 and CDR2: SGDLS and YYNGEE. The length of the CDR3 is 15 residues. The DNA for the CDR3 is TGTGCCAGCAGCCGGGGACGGACCGACAATCAGCCCCAGCATTTT. Translating gives CASSRGRTDNQPQHF.

Only a few counts were recorded for this clone. This chain joins TRBV3-1 (or the pseudogene TRBV3-2) and TRBJ1-5; D possibly corresponds to TRBD1 (5 bases). V lost 1 base and J 7 bases, leaving 14 bases between the germline ends. The CDR3 runs to 15 residues. CDR1 is LGHDT, CDR2 YNNKEL, per germline (reference sequence). For the CDR3, the DNA is TGTGCCAGCAGCCAAGGACGGGGCGGGGGGCAGCCCCAGCATTTT. Translation: CASSQGRGGGQPQHF.

The CDR3 spells CASSLNPLGAEAFF. For the CDR3, the DNA is TGTGCCAGCAGCTTAAACCCCTTAGGCGCTGAAGCTTTCTTT. The gene calls are TRBV11-2 and TRBJ1-1, with D uncertain. This CDR3 has 14 amino acids. Germline assignment: CDR1 SGHAT and CDR2 FQNNGV. The ends were cut back, 2 bases at V and 6 bases at J, with 13 bases in the middle.

The rearrangement uses TRBV7-8 and TRBJ2-5; D is ambiguous. Germline loops: CDR1 SGHVS, CDR2 FQNEAQ. Trimming pared 1 base from V and 1 base from J, leaving 7 bases between. The CDR3 consists of 14 residues. CDR3 region: CASSLGAFQETQYF. The CDR3 region has the DNA TGTGCCAGCAGCTTAGGGGCATTCCAAGAGACCCAGTACTTC.

V usage is TRBV15 and J usage is TRBJ1-1; 8 bases match TRBD1. This CDR3 contains 16 residues. Losses at the gene ends were 0 bases for V and 4 bases for J; bases not matched to a gene: 7. CDR1 LNHNV and CDR2 YYDKDF come from the germline V gene (reference sequence). CDR3 bases: TGTGCCACCAGCAGAGAGCCGACAGGGGCGGGCACTGAAGCTTTCTTT. Translated, it gives CATSREPTGAGTEAFF. The complete variable domain, with remaining parts taken from reference TRBV15 and TRBJ1-1, reads DAMVIQNPRYQVTQFGKPVTLSCSQTLNHNVMYWYQQKSSQAPKLLFHYYDKDFNNEADTPDNFQSRRPNTSFCFLDIRSPGLGDTAMYLCATSREPTGAGTEAFFGQGTRLTVV.

The rearrangement uses TRBV20-1 and TRBJ2-7; 8 nucleotides agree with TRBD1. This CDR3 spans 15 amino acids. Germline CDR1 DFQATT, CDR2 SNEGSKA (reference sequence). V gave up 3 bases and J gave up 3 bases; unmatched junction bases: 10. CDR3 sequence: CSASRQGTSLYEQYF. DNA for the CDR3: TGCAGTGCTAGTCGACAGGGGACTTCACTCTACGAGCAGTACTTC.

V gene TRBV5-1 combines with J gene TRBJ2-3; maybe TRBD2 (5 bases). The CDR3 runs to 12 residues. Per the germline V gene, CDR1 is SGHRS and CDR2 is YFSETQ. V lost 3 bases and J 6 bases, leaving 8 bases between the germline ends. The CDR3, as DNA: TGCGCCAGCAGCTCTCGAGGGGATACGCAGTATTTT. This translates into CASSSRGDTQYF.